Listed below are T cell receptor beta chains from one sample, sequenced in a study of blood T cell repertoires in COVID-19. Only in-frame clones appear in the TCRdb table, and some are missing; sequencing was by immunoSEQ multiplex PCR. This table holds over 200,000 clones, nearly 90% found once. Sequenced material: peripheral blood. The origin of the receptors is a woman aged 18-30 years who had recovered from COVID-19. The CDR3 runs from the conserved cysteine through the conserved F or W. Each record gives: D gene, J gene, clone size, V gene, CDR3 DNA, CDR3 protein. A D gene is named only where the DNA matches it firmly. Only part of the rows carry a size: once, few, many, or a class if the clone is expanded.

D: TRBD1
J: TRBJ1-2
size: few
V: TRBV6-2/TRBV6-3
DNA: TGTGCCAGCAGCCCAATGACAGGGATTGGCTATGGCTACACCTTC
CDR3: CASSPMTGIGYGYTF

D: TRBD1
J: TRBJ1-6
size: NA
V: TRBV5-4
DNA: TGTGCCAGCAGGTCGGGACAGGGGGCGCGATCAGAGAATTCACCCCTCCACTTT
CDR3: CASRSGQGARSENSPLHF

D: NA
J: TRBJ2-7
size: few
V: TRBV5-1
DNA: TGCGCCAGCAGCTTGGGTGGGCACGAGCAGTACTTC
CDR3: CASSLGGHEQYF

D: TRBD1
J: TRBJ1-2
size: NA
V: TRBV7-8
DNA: TGTGCCAGCAACATGGGCGGACAGGGGGCGAATGGCTACACCTTC
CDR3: CASNMGGQGANGYTF

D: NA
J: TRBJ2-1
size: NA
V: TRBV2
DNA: TGTGCCAGCAGTGTTGCGGCAAGCTCCTACAATGAGCAGTTCTTC
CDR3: CASSVAASSYNEQFF

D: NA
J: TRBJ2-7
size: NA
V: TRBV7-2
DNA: TGTGCCAGCACCCGGGGATCCCAGAGCTCCTACGAGCAGTACTTC
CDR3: CASTRGSQSSYEQYF

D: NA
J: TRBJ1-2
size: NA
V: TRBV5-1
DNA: TGCGCCAGCAGCTTGCAACAGGGTACCATCGCCGTCGGCTACACCTTC
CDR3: CASSLQQGTIAVGYTF

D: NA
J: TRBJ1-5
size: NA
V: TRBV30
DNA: TGTGCCTGGAGTTATCGCAATCAGCCCCAGCATTTT
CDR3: CAWSYRNQPQHF

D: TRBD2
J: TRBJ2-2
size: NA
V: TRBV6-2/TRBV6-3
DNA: TGTGCCAGCAGTTATAGTGGGAGGGGACCCACCGGGGAGCTGTTTTTT
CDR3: CASSYSGRGPTGELFF

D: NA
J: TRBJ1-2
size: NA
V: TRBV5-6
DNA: TGTGCCAGCAGCTTGATTTCCCGGGTAGAGGGCTACACCTTC
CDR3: CASSLISRVEGYTF

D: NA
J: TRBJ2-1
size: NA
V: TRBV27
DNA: TGTGCCAGCAGGCCAATTGGGCTGGTGAATGAGCAGTTCTTC
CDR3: CASRPIGLVNEQFF

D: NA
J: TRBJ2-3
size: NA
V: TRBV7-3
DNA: TGTGCCAGCAGCTTAACTTCTCAGGGCCCAGATACGCAGTATTTT
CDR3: CASSLTSQGPDTQYF

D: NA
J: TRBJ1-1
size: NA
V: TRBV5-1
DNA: TGCGCCAGCAGCACGGGAGTAGGTTTTACTGAAGCTTTCTTT
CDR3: CASSTGVGFTEAFF

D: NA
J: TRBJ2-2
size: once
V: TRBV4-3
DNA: TGCGCCAGCAGCCAAGATGCTGCGCGGAGAACGAACACCGGGGAGCTGTTTTTT
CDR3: CASSQDAARRTNTGELFF

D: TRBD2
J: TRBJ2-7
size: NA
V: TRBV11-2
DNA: TGTGCCAGCAGCCCGGGCAGCGGGAGGGCCGAGCAGTACTTC
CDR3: CASSPGSGRAEQYF

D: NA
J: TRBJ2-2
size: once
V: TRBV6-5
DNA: TGTGCCAGCAGGAAGGACTACCTCGACACCGGGGAGCTGTTTTTT
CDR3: CASRKDYLDTGELFF

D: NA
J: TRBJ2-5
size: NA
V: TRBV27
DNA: TGTGCCAGCAGCTATCGTTCTGGAGAGACCCAGTACTTC
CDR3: CASSYRSGETQYF

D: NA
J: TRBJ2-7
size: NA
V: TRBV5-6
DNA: TGTGCCAGCAGCTCCGGGACAACTGGTGTAGAGCAGTACTTC
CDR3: CASSSGTTGVEQYF

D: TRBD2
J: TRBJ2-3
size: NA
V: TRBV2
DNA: TGTGCCAGCAGTGGTTGGACTAGCGGGAGGGCATGGGATACGCAGTATTTT
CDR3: CASSGWTSGRAWDTQYF

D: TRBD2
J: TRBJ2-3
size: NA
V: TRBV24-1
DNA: TGTGCCACCAGTGACTCTGGGACTAGCGGGAGGACAGATACGCAGTATTTT
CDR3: CATSDSGTSGRTDTQYF

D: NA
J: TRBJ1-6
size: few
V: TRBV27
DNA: TGTGCCAGCAGTTTATCACAGAGCTCCTATAATTCACCCCTCCACTTT
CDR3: CASSLSQSSYNSPLHF

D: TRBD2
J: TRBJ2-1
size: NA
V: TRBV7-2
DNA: TGTGCCAGCAGCTTAGCGTCGGCTAGCGGGAGATATGAGCAGTTCTTC
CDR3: CASSLASASGRYEQFF

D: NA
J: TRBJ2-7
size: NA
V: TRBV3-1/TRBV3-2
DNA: TGTGCCAGCAGCCGTCAGGGTTGGAACGAGCAGTACTTC
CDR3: CASSRQGWNEQYF

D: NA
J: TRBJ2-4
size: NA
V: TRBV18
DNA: TGTGCCAGCTCACCGTTCTTGGGAGAAAACATTCAGTACTTC
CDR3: CASSPFLGENIQYF

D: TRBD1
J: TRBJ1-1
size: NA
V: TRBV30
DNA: TGTGCCTGGAGCCGGGACAGTCCTGAAGCTTTCTTT
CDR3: CAWSRDSPEAFF

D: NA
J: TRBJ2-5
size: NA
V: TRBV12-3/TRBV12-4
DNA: TGTGCCAGCAGTTTTGGAGGAGAGACCCAGTACTTC
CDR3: CASSFGGETQYF

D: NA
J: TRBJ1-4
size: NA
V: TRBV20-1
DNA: TGCAGTGCTGGAACCCAGCGGAAACTGTTTTTT
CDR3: CSAGTQRKLFF

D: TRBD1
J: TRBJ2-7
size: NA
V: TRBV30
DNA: TGTGCCTGTATCTCCGGGACAGGGAAGGAGCAGTACTTC
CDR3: CACISGTGKEQYF

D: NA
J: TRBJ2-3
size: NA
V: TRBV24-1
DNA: TGTGCCACCAGTGATTCTCCGGGAACGAATCGTCCAGATACGCAGTATTTT
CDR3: CATSDSPGTNRPDTQYF

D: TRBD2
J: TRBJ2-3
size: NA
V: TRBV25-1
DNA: TGTGCCAGCAGCGCCGCGTCTAGCGGGAGGGCTAGCACAGATACGCAGTATTTT
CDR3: CASSAASSGRASTDTQYF

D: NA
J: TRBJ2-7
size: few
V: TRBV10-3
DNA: TGTGCCATCAAAATCCAGGGAAGGCCCTACGAGCAGTACTTC
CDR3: CAIKIQGRPYEQYF

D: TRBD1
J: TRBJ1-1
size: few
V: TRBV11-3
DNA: TGTGCCAGCAGCACCGGGACAGGGAAATCAGCTTTCTTT
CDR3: CASSTGTGKSAFF

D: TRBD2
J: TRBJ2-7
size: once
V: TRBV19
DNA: TGTGCCAGTAGTATAGGGGCTAGCGGGAGCTACGAGCAGTACTTC
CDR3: CASSIGASGSYEQYF

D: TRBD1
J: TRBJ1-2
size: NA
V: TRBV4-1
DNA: TGCGCCAGCAGACCGACAGGGCCCTATGGCTACACCTTC
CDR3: CASRPTGPYGYTF

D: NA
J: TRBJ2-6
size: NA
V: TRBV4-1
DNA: TGCGCCAGCAGCCAAGATTCCCGGGTCTGGTCCCATGGGGCCAACGTCCTGACTTTC
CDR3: CASSQDSRVWSHGANVLTF

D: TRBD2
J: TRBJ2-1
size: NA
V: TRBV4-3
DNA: TGCGCCAGCAGCCAAGAACTAGCGTACAATGAGCAGTTCTTC
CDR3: CASSQELAYNEQFF

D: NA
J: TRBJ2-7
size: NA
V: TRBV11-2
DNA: TGTGCCAGCAGGAGAAGTGAGGCTTTCGAGCAGTACTTC
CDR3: CASRRSEAFEQYF

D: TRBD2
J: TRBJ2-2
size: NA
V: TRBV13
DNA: TGTGCCAGCAGCAGCAGTCTAGCGGGATCGTCCGGGGAGCTGTTTTTT
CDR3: CASSSSLAGSSGELFF

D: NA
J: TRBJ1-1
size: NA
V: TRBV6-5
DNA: TGTGCCAGCGGACCTTCGGGGTGGAGGAACACTGAAGCTTTCTTT
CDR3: CASGPSGWRNTEAFF

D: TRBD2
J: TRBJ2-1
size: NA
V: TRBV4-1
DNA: TGCGCCAGCAGCCATGTGGAGATAGCGGGCAACTACAATGAGCAGTTCTTC
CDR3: CASSHVEIAGNYNEQFF

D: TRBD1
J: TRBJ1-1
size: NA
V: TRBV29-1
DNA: TGCAGCGCTGCGACAGGGGGCATCACTGAAGCTTTCTTT
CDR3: CSAATGGITEAFF

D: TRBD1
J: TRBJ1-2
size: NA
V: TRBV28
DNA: TGTGCCAGCAGTTTGGCAGGGGGCGCCGGCTACACCTTC
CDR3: CASSLAGGAGYTF

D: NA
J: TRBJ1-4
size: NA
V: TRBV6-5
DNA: TGTGCCAGCAGCCTGGACACCGCGGATGAAAAACTGTTTTTT
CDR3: CASSLDTADEKLFF

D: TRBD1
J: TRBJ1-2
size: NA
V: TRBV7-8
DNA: TGTGCCAGCAGTCTAACAGGGGGGGACTATGGCTACACCTTC
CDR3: CASSLTGGDYGYTF